This TCR beta chain was observed in a study of T cells in Graves' hyperthyroidism and ophthalmopathy. Amplification yielded TCR beta CDR3 regions, with RNA transcripts as the source. HTBI primers were employed in a first-round RT-PCR of the TCR CDR3. From the multiplex PCR reads, TCRdb called clonotypes with MiXCR, one entry per CDR3 protein. The sample lists fewer than 500,000 distinct CDR3 sequences; about 14% were seen once. Uncontrolled infection, other autoimmune disease, pregnancy or lactation barred patients from enrollment. Diagnoses rested on clinical symptoms, serum thyroxine and TRAb, thyroid ultrasound and orbital computed tomography. Overall study results and limits: Blood also carried most thyroid clonotypes expanded above 0.001.

Ten or more counts support this clonotype. The antigen remains unidentified. This CDR3 contains 14 residues. V was pared by 5 bases and J by 9 bases, with 7 bases of the junction left unmatched. Germline assignment: CDR1 SGHAT and CDR2 FQNNGV. The sequenced sample was blood. The sequence came from a woman younger than 45 with Graves' ophthalmopathy. The rearrangement uses TRBV11-2 and TRBJ1-6; 7 bases fit TRBD1. CDR3 protein: CASSIRNRGSPLHF. Here the CDR3 DNA reads TGTGCCAGCAGCATTCGAAACAGGGGTTCACCCCTCCACTTT.